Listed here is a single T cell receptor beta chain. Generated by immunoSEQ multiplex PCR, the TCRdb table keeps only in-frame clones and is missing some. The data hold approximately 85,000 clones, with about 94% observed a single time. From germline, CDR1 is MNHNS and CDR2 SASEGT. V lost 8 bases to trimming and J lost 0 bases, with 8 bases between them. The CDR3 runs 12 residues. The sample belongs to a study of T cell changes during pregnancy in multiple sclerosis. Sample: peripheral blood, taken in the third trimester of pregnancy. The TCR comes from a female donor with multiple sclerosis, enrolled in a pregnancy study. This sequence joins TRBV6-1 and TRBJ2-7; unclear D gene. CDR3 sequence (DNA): TGTGCCAGCTCCTTGAGCTCCTACGAGCAGTACTTC. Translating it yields CASSLSSYEQYF.